The 25 T cell receptor beta chains reported below all come from one sample, sequenced in a study of T cell responses to AZD1222 COVID-19 vaccine. Sequencing was performed with immunoSEQ multiplex PCR; in TCRdb, only in-frame clones are kept and a portion is missing. The profile shows around 160,000 clones, 91% of them singletons. Sequencing used peripheral blood, obtained on day 0 of AZD1222 vaccination. The receptors shown here come from an adult in good health.

The rearrangement joins TRBV6-5 to TRBJ1-1; weak D call: TRBD1 (5 bases). CDR3 length: 16 residues. Between the trimmed V and J ends, which lost 0 bases and 2 bases, there was a span of 13 bases. Germline loops: CDR1 MNHEY, CDR2 SVGAGI. CDR3 DNA: TGTGCCAGCAGTTACTCTCACGGGGGGGGAAACACTGAAGCTTTCTTT. Its protein product is CASSYSHGGGNTEAFF.

J is TRBJ1-1 and V is TRBV7-9; D unresolved. This CDR3 is built from 12 residues. Germline CDR1 SEHNR, CDR2 FQNEAQ (reference sequence). V lost 8 bases to trimming and J lost 1 base, with 8 bases between them. CDR3 protein: CASVVANTEAFF. The CDR3 DNA reads as TGTGCCAGCGTAGTGGCGAACACTGAAGCTTTCTTT.

The rearrangement uses TRBV11-2 and TRBJ2-4; D remains ambiguous. Trimming left V 5 bases short and J 4 bases short, with 12 bases between. In germline, CDR1 is SGHAT, CDR2 FQNNGV. The CDR3 runs 14 residues. The CDR3: CASSQPGSKNIQYF. In nucleotides, the CDR3 is TGTGCCAGCAGCCAACCCGGGTCAAAAAACATTCAGTACTTC.

This chain connects TRBV6-1 to TRBJ1-4; no reliable D call. Germline-derived CDR1 and CDR2 are MNHNS and SASEGT. The CDR3 sequence is 16 residues long. The germline V and J ends were trimmed by 2 bases and 0 bases, with 10 bases remaining between them. CDR3 protein: CASSERWAATNEKLFF. CDR3 sequence (DNA): TGTGCCAGCAGTGAACGCTGGGCAGCAACTAATGAAAAACTGTTTTTT.

The chain couples TRBV11-2 to TRBJ2-4, with D uncertain. Trimming cost V 2 bases and J 5 bases, with 13 bases left between them. The CDR3 loop spans 15 amino acids. Germline V lookup: CDR1 SGHAT, CDR2 FQNNGV. The CDR3: CASSLSPLSQNIQYF. CDR3 DNA sequence: TGTGCCAGCAGCTTAAGTCCACTATCACAAAACATTCAGTACTTC. The full variable domain, its missing parts supplied by reference TRBV11-2 and TRBJ2-4, is EAGVAQSPRYKIIEKRQSVAFWCNPISGHATLYWYQQILGQGPKLLIQFQNNGVVDDSQLPKDRFSAERLKGVDSTLKIQPAKLEDSAVYLCASSLSPLSQNIQYFGAGTRLSVL.

The genes are TRBV12-3 or TRBV12-4 and TRBJ2-5; D remains unclear. The ends were cut back, 1 base at V and 7 bases at J, with 7 bases in the middle. The CDR3 spans 12 residues. CDR3 sequence: CASSLVASTQYF. The CDR3 DNA sequence: TGTGCCAGCAGTTTAGTAGCTTCGACCCAGTACTTC.

The chain is built from TRBV29-1 and TRBJ2-1; the match to TRBD2 covers 9 bases. The trim removed 1 base at V and 1 base at J, leaving 8 bases unmatched. Germline-derived CDR1 and CDR2 are SQVTM and ANQGSEA. This CDR3 comprises 17 residues. DNA for the CDR3: TGCAGCGTTGAAGTAGTAGCGGGGGAACTTTCCTACAATGAGCAGTTCTTC. Translated: CSVEVVAGELSYNEQFF.

The rearrangement uses TRBV7-2 and TRBJ2-2, with D unresolved. The CDR3 spans 14 residues. Germline V gives CDR1 SGHTA, CDR2 FQGNSA. Trimming removed 4 bases at V and 2 bases at J, with 8 bases between. The CDR3 sequence is CASSSSFNTGELFF. DNA for the CDR3: TGTGCCAGCAGCTCCAGTTTCAACACCGGGGAGCTGTTTTTT.

V is TRBV19 and J is TRBJ1-3, with D uncertain. The germline V gene has CDR1 LNHDA and CDR2 SQIVND (reference sequence). Deletions cut 7 bases from V and 0 bases from J, with 13 bases between. This CDR3 comprises 15 residues. DNA of the CDR3: TGTGCCAGTACGGGATCTGCTTTCTCTGGAAACACCATATATTTT. It specifies CASTGSAFSGNTIYF.

The chain combines TRBV7-9 with TRBJ2-1, with D tentatively TRBD1 (5 bases). The germline V gene has CDR1 SEHNR and CDR2 FQNEAQ (reference sequence). Trimming cost V 2 bases and J 7 bases, with 9 bases left between them. This CDR3 spans 13 amino acids. The CDR3, as DNA: TGTGCCAGCAGCTTAACCAGGGCGAATGAGCAGTTCTTC. Encoded protein: CASSLTRANEQFF.

The table lists this clone with a few counts. This chain links TRBV3-1 (or the pseudogene TRBV3-2) with TRBJ2-7, with 8 bases lining up with TRBD1. The V gene end was trimmed by 0 bases and the J gene end by 4 bases; junction bases not matched to a gene: 11. This CDR3 is built from 17 residues. Germline loops: CDR1 LGHDT, CDR2 YNNKEL (reference sequence). The CDR3 DNA reads TGTGCCAGCAGCCAAGATCCCCCGACAGGGGTGGTGTACGAGCAGTACTTC. Its translation is CASSQDPPTGVVYEQYF.

J is TRBJ2-5 and V is TRBV27, with D possibly TRBD1 on 5 matching bases. The germline V and J ends were trimmed by 4 bases and 5 bases, with 17 bases remaining between them. Germline V CDR1 and CDR2: MNHEY, SMNVEV (reference sequence). The CDR3 spans 15 residues. CDR3 sequence: CASSSLTENRETQYF. The CDR3 nucleotides are TGTGCCAGCAGTTCACTGACAGAGAACAGGGAGACCCAGTACTTC.

This chain uses TRBV29-1 with TRBJ2-7; no reliable D call. The CDR3 has 11 residues. Germline V gives CDR1 SQVTM, CDR2 ANQGSEA. Trimming took off 4 bases at V and 5 bases at J, with 9 bases between the two ends. The CDR3 DNA reads as TGCAGCGTTGTATCTTTTAACGAGCAGTACTTC. Protein sequence: CSVVSFNEQYF.

This clone has more than one count but fewer than ten. V and J are TRBV28 and TRBJ1-5; possible D gene TRBD1, 6 bases. Germline V CDR1 and CDR2: MDHEN, SYDVKM. The CDR3 is 14 residues long. V was trimmed by 5 bases and J by 1 base, leaving 9 bases between them. CDR3 DNA: TGTGCCAGCAGTCTAGACAGGAGCAATCAGCCCCAGCATTTT. Translation gives CASSLDRSNQPQHF. The full variable domain, its missing parts supplied by reference TRBV28 and TRBJ1-5, is DVKVTQSSRYLVKRTGEKVFLECVQDMDHENMFWYRQDPGLGLRLIYFSYDVKMKEKGDIPEGYSVSREKKERFSLILESASTNQTSMYLCASSLDRSNQPQHFGDGTRLSIL.

The rearrangement links TRBV6-6 to TRBJ1-2; unclear D gene. The CDR3 has 10 amino acids. Germline assignment: CDR1 MNHNY and CDR2 SVGAGI (reference sequence). The V end lost 6 bases, the J end lost 2 bases, and 1 base lay between the germline ends. CDR3 region: CASRNYGYTF. The CDR3 DNA sequence: TGTGCCAGCAGGAACTATGGCTACACCTTC.

The chain employs TRBV11-2 and TRBJ1-5; D is possibly TRBD1 (5 bases). The CDR3 is made up of 13 amino acids. Germline V CDR1 and CDR2: SGHAT, FQNNGV. Deletions cut 5 bases from V and 5 bases from J, with 10 bases between. The CDR3 protein is CASSPGGDQPQHF. The CDR3 DNA sequence: TGTGCCAGCAGCCCCGGGGGGGATCAGCCCCAGCATTTT.

This clone came up a few times. This chain joins TRBV6-5 and TRBJ1-5; D uncertain. The length of the CDR3 is 15 residues. V lost 5 bases and J 5 bases, leaving 16 bases between the germline ends. Germline V CDR1 and CDR2: MNHEY, SVGAGI. This CDR3 reads CASSPGFQDDQPQHF. The CDR3 coding sequence is TGTGCCAGCAGTCCCGGGTTTCAGGACGATCAGCCCCAGCATTTT.

The chain recombines TRBV7-5 with TRBJ2-2. TRBV7-5 constitutes a pseudogene. The CDR3 sequence is 17 residues long. The CDR3 sequence is CVRSSQFGIQNTGELFF. CDR3 bases: TGTGTCAGAAGCTCGCAGTTTGGAATCCAGAACACCGGGGAGCTGTTTTTT.

This clone has a single count. This sequence joins TRBV19 and TRBJ2-1, with 9 nucleotides matching TRBD1. The CDR3 covers 14 residues. Germline V gene lookup returns CDR1 LNHDA and CDR2 SQIVND (reference sequence). V lost 5 bases and J lost 9; bases outside the gene matches: 8. The chain's CDR3 is CASSQNRGLTEQFF. For the CDR3, the DNA is TGTGCCAGTAGTCAGAACAGGGGGCTAACTGAGCAGTTCTTC.

This sequence joins TRBV4-1 and TRBJ2-3; D perhaps matches TRBD1 (5 bases). CDR3 length equals 15 residues. CDR1 is MGHRA and CDR2 is YSYEKL in the germline V gene. Trimming removed 7 bases at V and 0 bases at J, with 14 bases between. The chain's CDR3 is CASTKVQGSTDTQYF. CDR3 DNA: TGCGCCAGCACCAAAGTGCAGGGAAGCACAGATACGCAGTATTTT.

The chain has TRBV9 and TRBJ1-2; D perhaps matches TRBD1 (5 bases). CDR1 is SGDLS, CDR2 YYNGEE, per germline. V lost 0 bases and J 8 bases, leaving 26 bases between the germline ends. CDR3 length equals 18 residues. CDR3 coding DNA: TGTGCCAGCAGCGTAGCCGTTTCTCATTCTATCTCAGGGAAAGGCTACACCTTC. Its translation is CASSVAVSHSISGKGYTF.

The chain combines TRBV9 with TRBJ1-3; a weak D match, TRBD1 (5 bases). From germline, CDR1 is SGDLS and CDR2 YYNGEE. There are 16 residues in the CDR3. Between the trimmed V and J ends, which lost 2 bases and 1 base, there was a span of 13 bases. The CDR3 is CASSVWGPESGNTIYF. The CDR3 DNA reads as TGTGCCAGCAGCGTTTGGGGCCCGGAGTCTGGAAACACCATATATTTT.

The gene calls are TRBV3-1 (or the pseudogene TRBV3-2) and TRBJ2-6; maybe TRBD2 (6 bases). Trimming stripped 4 bases from V and 0 bases from J, with 10 bases between. From germline, CDR1 is LGHDT and CDR2 YNNKEL (reference sequence). This CDR3 is built from 16 residues. The CDR3 region has the DNA TGTGCCAGCAGCCGCGTAGCGGTCTCTGGGGCCAACGTCCTGACTTTC. Protein: CASSRVAVSGANVLTF.

The genes are TRBV7-3 and TRBJ2-1; D perhaps matches TRBD1 (6 bases). The V end lost 2 bases, the J end lost 6 bases, and 20 bases lay between the germline ends. The germline V gene has CDR1 SGHTA and CDR2 FQGTGA. This CDR3 has 17 residues. The CDR3 loop is CASSLWARQQGINEQFF. For the CDR3, the DNA is TGTGCCAGCAGCTTATGGGCCCGACAACAGGGTATCAATGAGCAGTTCTTC.

Written as DNA, the CDR3 is TGTGCCAGCAGCACCACCAGGGAGATTAGTCCCCTCCACTTT. Protein product: CASSTTREISPLHF. The chain links TRBV2 to TRBJ1-6, with D tentatively TRBD1 (5 bases). V lost 6 bases to trimming and J lost 13 bases, with 19 bases between them. Per germline, CDR1 SNHLY and CDR2 FYNNEI. This CDR3 comprises 14 residues.